This T cell receptor (beta chain) was retrieved from a study of shared clonotypes between healthy human individuals. Healthy HIV-negative adults without recent acute infections or vaccinations served as donors. V lost 4 bases and J 1 base, leaving 12 bases between the germline ends. The CDR3 sequence is 15 residues long. The germline V gene has CDR1 MNHEY and CDR2 SMNVEV (reference sequence). Measured with immunoSEQ multiplex PCR; TCRdb has only the in-frame clones, and not every one. The sample comprises 2 million to 2.5 million clones, just over 90% of which are singletons, and about 0.41% rests with the top ten.

This rearrangement joins TRBV27 to TRBJ2-3; D is perhaps TRBD2 (5 bases). Specimen: naive CD4+ T cells from PBMCs. Subset denoted: CD45RA+ positively selected. The clonotype originates from a man aged 18 to 29 in good health. Some clones in this sample may be carry-over from other donors' samples. CDR3 sequence reads: CASSSLTKGTDTQYF. Here the CDR3 DNA reads TGTGCCAGCAGTTCCCTGACTAAGGGCACAGATACGCAGTATTTT.